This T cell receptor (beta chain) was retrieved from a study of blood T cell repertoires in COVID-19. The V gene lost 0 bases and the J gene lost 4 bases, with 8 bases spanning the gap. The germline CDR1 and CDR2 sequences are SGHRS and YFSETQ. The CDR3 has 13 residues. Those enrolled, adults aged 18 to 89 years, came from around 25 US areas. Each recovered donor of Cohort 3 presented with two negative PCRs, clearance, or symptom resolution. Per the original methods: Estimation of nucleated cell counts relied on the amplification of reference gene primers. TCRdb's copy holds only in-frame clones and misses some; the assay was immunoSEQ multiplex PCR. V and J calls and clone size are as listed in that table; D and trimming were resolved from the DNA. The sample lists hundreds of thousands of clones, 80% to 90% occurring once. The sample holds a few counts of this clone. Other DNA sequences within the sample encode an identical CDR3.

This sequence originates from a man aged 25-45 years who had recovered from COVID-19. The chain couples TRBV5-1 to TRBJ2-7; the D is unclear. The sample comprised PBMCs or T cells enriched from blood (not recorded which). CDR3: CASSLVGGYEQYF. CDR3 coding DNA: TGCGCCAGCAGCTTGGTCGGCGGATACGAGCAGTACTTC.